Listed below are T cell receptor beta chains from one sample, sequenced in a study of identical twins. MiXCR was run by TCRdb on the 5' RACE reads, yielding one entry per CDR3 protein. The sample yields about 240,000 distinct CDR3 sequences, approximately 10% seen once. The sample consisted of memory T cells sorted from blood. These receptors originate from a man over 45 in good health. Both conserved end residues are part of each CDR3. Each record gives: clone size, V gene, J gene, D gene, CDR3 protein, CDR3 DNA. D genes are given only for firm matches. Clone size is stated in some rows and not others, as once, few, many or a class when expanded.

>few|TRBV7-7|TRBJ2-5|-
CASSPGEGQETQYF
TGTGCTAGCAGCCCAGGTGAAGGTCAAGAGACCCAGTACTTC
>many|TRBV20-1|TRBJ2-5|-
CSARGPRWGAHTPYQETQYF
TGCAGTGCTAGAGGACCTAGGTGGGGGGCCCACACACCGTACCAAGAGACCCAGTACTTC
>-|TRBV19|TRBJ2-2|-
CASSIVGRHTGELFF
TGTGCCAGTAGTATAGTCGGACGGCACACCGGGGAGCTGTTTTTT
>-|TRBV20-1|TRBJ1-4|-
CSASLMGDEKLFF
TGCAGTGCTTCATTGATGGGAGATGAAAAACTGTTTTTT
>few|TRBV7-2|TRBJ1-2|-
CASSLALTANYGYTF
TGTGCCAGCAGCTTAGCGCTGACCGCGAACTATGGCTACACCTTC
>many|TRBV10-3|TRBJ2-5|TRBD2
CAISESLSGSGGLQETQYF
TGTGCCATCAGTGAGTCTTTATCGGGGAGCGGGGGTCTCCAAGAGACCCAGTACTTC
>many|TRBV27|TRBJ2-1|TRBD1
CASTRDRHNNEQFF
TGTGCCAGCACCCGGGACAGACATAACAATGAGCAGTTCTTC
>many|TRBV24-1|TRBJ2-1|-
CATSDPLAVEQFF
TGTGCCACCAGTGATCCGCTTGCAGTCGAGCAGTTCTTC
>-|TRBV18|TRBJ2-3|TRBD2
CASSPVPGLAGASIGARDTQYF
TGTGCCAGCTCACCAGTCCCGGGACTAGCGGGGGCCTCGATTGGGGCACGAGATACGCAGTATTTT
>-|TRBV30|TRBJ2-4|-
CAWGWEGDIQYF
TGTGCCTGGGGGTGGGAGGGGGACATTCAGTACTTC
>few|TRBV7-2|TRBJ1-4|TRBD1
CASSLHRGYNEKLFF
TGTGCCAGCAGCCTTCACAGGGGGTATAATGAAAAACTGTTTTTT
>-|TRBV7-2|TRBJ2-7|TRBD2
CASSQTAGGTYEQYF
TGTGCCAGCAGCCAGACGGCGGGGGGGACCTACGAGCAGTACTTC
>-|TRBV4-1|TRBJ1-4|TRBD1
CASSQGWTGGTNEKLFF
TGCGCCAGCAGCCAAGGGTGGACAGGGGGAACTAATGAAAAACTGTTTTTT
>few|TRBV3-1|TRBJ2-5|-
CASSQDPTQYF
TGTGCCAGCAGCCAAGATCCAACCCAGTACTTC
>many|TRBV27|TRBJ2-7|-
CASSLRLTYEQYF
TGTGCCAGCAGTTTACGGCTGACCTACGAGCAGTACTTC
>few|TRBV20-1|TRBJ2-5|-
CSARDPGQGETQYF
TGCAGTGCTAGAGATCCGGGCCAGGGAGAGACCCAGTACTTC
>-|TRBV14|TRBJ2-2|-
CASSQYRKVLFF
TGTGCCAGCAGCCAATATCGCAAAGTGCTGTTTTTT
>many|TRBV28|TRBJ2-7|-
CASSLRGPSSYEQYF
TGTGCCAGCAGTTTGAGGGGCCCGAGCTCCTACGAGCAGTACTTC
>few|TRBV12-3/TRBV12-4|TRBJ2-7|-
CASSEGSGYEQYF
TGTGCCAGCAGTGAGGGTAGCGGCTACGAGCAGTACTTC
>-|TRBV18|TRBJ2-1|-
CASSPPTPTGRNEQFF
TGTGCCAGCTCACCACCTACCCCGACAGGGAGGAATGAGCAGTTCTTC
>few|TRBV4-3|TRBJ1-3|-
CASSQIPGLANTIYF
TGCGCCAGCAGCCAAATTCCGGGACTCGCAAACACCATATATTTT
>few|TRBV12-3/TRBV12-4|TRBJ2-1|-
CASSFSRGLQFF
TGTGCCAGCAGTTTTTCCAGGGGACTGCAGTTCTTC
>many|TRBV4-3|TRBJ2-1|-
CASSHSRVNEQFF
TGCGCCAGCAGCCACTCCAGGGTAAATGAGCAGTTCTTC
>many|TRBV15|TRBJ2-7|-
CATSRGGMQGSEQYF
TGTGCCACCAGCAGAGGGGGAATGCAGGGCAGCGAGCAGTACTTC
>-|TRBV5-8|TRBJ2-6|TRBD1
CASSKTGLGANVLTF
TGTGCCAGCAGCAAGACAGGGCTTGGGGCCAACGTCCTGACTTTC
>few|TRBV29-1|TRBJ2-5|TRBD2
CSVSSGGETQYF
TGCAGCGTTTCTAGCGGGGGAGAGACCCAGTACTTC
>-|TRBV29-1|TRBJ1-2|-
CSDSQGGYGYTF
TGCAGCGACTCCCAGGGCGGCTATGGCTACACCTTC
>many|TRBV25-1|TRBJ2-3|TRBD1
CASSEYPTGGLALTDTQYF
TGTGCCAGCAGTGAATACCCGACAGGGGGATTAGCTCTCACAGATACGCAGTATTTT
>-|TRBV5-1|TRBJ1-6|-
CASSPRQDNSPLHF
TGCGCCAGCAGCCCGAGACAAGATAATTCACCCCTCCACTTT
>many|TRBV10-3|TRBJ2-1|TRBD2
CAISESGLAAAGEQFF
TGTGCCATCAGTGAGTCGGGACTAGCGGCAGCGGGTGAGCAGTTCTTC
>many|TRBV27|TRBJ1-2|-
CASSLTGGGYTF
TGTGCCAGCAGTTTGACAGGCGGAGGCTACACCTTC
>-|TRBV5-5|TRBJ2-3|-
CASSFSPRDAGTQYF
TGTGCCAGCAGCTTTTCACCCAGAGATGCAGGTACGCAGTATTTT